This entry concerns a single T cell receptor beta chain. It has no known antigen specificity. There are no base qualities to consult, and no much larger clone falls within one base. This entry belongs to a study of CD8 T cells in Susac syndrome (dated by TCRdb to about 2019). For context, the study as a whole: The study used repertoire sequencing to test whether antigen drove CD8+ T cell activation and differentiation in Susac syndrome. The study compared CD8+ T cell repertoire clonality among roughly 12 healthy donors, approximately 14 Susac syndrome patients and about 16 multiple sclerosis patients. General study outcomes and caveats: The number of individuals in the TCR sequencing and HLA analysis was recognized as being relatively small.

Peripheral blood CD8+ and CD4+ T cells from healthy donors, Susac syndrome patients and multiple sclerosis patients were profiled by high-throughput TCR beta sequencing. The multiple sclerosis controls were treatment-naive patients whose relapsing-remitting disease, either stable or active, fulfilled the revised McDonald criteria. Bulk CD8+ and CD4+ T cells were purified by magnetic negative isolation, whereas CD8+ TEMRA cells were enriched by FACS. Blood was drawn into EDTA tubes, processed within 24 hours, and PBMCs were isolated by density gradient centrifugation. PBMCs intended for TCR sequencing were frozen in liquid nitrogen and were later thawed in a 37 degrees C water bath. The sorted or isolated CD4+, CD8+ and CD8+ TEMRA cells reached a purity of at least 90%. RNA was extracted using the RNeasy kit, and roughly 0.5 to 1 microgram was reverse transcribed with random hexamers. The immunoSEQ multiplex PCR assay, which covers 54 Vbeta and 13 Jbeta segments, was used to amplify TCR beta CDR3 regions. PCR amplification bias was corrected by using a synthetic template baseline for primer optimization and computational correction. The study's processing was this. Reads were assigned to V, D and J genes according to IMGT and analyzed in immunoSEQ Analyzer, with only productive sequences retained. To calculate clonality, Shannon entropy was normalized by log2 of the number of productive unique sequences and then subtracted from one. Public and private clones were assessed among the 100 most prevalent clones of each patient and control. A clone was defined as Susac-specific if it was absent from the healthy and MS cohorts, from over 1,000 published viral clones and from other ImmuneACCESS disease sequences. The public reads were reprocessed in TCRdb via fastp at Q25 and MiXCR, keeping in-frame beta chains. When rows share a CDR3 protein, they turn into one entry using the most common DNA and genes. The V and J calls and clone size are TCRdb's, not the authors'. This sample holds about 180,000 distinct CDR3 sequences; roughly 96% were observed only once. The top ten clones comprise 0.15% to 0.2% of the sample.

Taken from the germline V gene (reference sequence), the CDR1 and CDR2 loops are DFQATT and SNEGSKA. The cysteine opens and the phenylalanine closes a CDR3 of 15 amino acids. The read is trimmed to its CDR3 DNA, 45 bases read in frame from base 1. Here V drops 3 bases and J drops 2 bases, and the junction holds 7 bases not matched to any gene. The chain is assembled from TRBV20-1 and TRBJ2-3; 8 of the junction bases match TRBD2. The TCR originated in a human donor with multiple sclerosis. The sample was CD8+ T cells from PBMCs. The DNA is TGCAGTGCTAGGGAAAAGCGGGGGTTCACAGATACGCAGTATTTT. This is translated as CSAREKRGFTDTQYF.